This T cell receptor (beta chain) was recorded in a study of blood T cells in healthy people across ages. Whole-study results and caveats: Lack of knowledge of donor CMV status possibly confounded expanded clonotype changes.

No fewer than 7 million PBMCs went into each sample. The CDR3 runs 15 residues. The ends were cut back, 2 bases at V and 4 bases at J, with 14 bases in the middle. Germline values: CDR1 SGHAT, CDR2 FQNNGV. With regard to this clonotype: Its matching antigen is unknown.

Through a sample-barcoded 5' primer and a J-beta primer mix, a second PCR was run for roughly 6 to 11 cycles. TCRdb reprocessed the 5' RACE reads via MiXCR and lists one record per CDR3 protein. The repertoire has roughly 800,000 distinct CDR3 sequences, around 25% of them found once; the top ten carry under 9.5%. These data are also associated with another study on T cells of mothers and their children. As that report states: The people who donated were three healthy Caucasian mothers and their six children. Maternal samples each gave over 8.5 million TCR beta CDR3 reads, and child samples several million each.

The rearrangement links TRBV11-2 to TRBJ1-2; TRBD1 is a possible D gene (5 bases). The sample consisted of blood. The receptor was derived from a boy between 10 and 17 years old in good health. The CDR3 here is CASSLTRGGGYGYTF. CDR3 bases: TGTGCCAGCAGCTTAACCCGCGGGGGGGGCTATGGCTACACCTTC.